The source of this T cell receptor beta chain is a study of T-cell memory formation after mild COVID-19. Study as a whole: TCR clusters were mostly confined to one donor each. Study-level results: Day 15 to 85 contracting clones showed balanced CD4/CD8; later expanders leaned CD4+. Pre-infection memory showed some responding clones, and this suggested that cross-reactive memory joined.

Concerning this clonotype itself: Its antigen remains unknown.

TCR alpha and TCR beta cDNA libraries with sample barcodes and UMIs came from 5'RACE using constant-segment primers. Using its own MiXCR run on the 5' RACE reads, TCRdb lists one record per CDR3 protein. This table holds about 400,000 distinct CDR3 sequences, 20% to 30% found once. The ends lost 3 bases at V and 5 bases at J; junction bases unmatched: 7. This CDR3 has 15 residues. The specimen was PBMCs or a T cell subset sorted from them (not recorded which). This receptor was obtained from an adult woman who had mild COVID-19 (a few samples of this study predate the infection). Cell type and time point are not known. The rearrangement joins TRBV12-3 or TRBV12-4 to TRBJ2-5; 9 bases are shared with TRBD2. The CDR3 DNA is TGTGCCAGCAGTTTTTTTAGCGGGGGCTCGGAGACCCAGTACTTC. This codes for CASSFFSGGSETQYF.